These T cell receptor beta chains were read from a single sample in a study of blood T cells in healthy people across ages. TCRdb independently ran MiXCR on the 5' RACE reads; one entry per CDR3 protein. The sample lists 540,000 or so distinct CDR3 sequences, more than 45% occurring once. Sequences were obtained from blood. All receptors derive from a man at least 80 years old in good health. Both conserved end residues are part of each CDR3. A D gene is named only where the DNA matches it firmly. Some rows have no size entry. The others give once, few or many, or a class for an expanded clone.

v_gene,abundance,j_gene,d_gene,CDR3aa,CDR3nt
TRBV18,few,TRBJ2-3,TRBD1,CASSPRTGGTDTQYF,TGTGCCAGCTCACCCAGGACAGGGGGGACAGATACGCAGTATTTT
TRBV6-1,few,TRBJ1-1,-,CASSEGPNTEAFF,TGTGCCAGCAGTGAAGGTCCGAACACTGAAGCTTTCTTT
TRBV30,-,TRBJ1-5,-,CAWSTTGSGQPQHF,TGTGCCTGGAGTACCACAGGGTCGGGACAGCCCCAGCATTTT
TRBV7-9,few,TRBJ2-2,-,CASSLALNTGELFF,TGTGCCAGCAGCTTAGCACTGAACACCGGGGAGCTGTTTTTT
TRBV28,-,TRBJ2-7,-,CASSLYFEQYF,TGTGCCAGCAGTTTATATTTCGAGCAGTACTTC
TRBV10-3,few,TRBJ2-7,-,CAISESGEGASEQYF,TGTGCCATCAGTGAGTCAGGGGAGGGGGCGAGTGAGCAGTACTTC
TRBV6-5,-,TRBJ1-5,-,CASSAVGVYSNQPQHF,TGTGCCAGCAGCGCCGTGGGGGTTTATAGCAATCAGCCCCAGCATTTT
TRBV10-3,-,TRBJ2-3,TRBD2,CAISGGGADTQYF,TGTGCCATCAGTGGTGGGGGGGCAGATACGCAGTATTTT
TRBV7-3,-,TRBJ2-3,-,CASSPSLRGDTDTQYF,TGTGCCAGCAGCCCCTCCCTGCGGGGAGACACAGATACGCAGTATTTT
TRBV6-6,many,TRBJ1-2,-,CASSHPRTDYGYTF,TGTGCCAGCAGTCATCCCCGGACAGACTATGGCTACACCTTC
TRBV6-5,-,TRBJ2-2,-,CASSPGQNTGELFF,TGTGCCAGCAGTCCGGGACAGAACACCGGGGAGCTGTTTTTT
TRBV7-2,-,TRBJ1-5,-,CASSLGPENQPQHF,TGTGCCAGCAGCCTGGGACCAGAAAATCAGCCCCAGCATTTT
TRBV3-1,-,TRBJ2-3,-,CASSHQGDTQYF,TGTGCCAGCAGCCATCAGGGGGATACGCAGTATTTT
TRBV6-5,many,TRBJ1-1,-,CASRTGSGEAFF,TGTGCCAGCAGAACAGGGTCGGGTGAAGCTTTCTTT
TRBV5-6,few,TRBJ2-1,TRBD2,CASSGLGTRLNEQFF,TGTGCCAGCAGCGGACTGGGGACTAGACTCAATGAGCAGTTCTTC
TRBV7-2,-,TRBJ1-4,TRBD1,CASSLGGTGTPLFF,TGTGCCAGCAGCTTAGGGGGGACAGGCACCCCTCTGTTTTTT
TRBV28,-,TRBJ2-5,-,CASTLGGEDEQYF,TGTGCCAGCACCTTAGGAGGGGAGGATGAGCAGTACTTC
TRBV7-2,-,TRBJ2-1,-,CASSLVSSKRNEQFF,TGTGCCAGCAGCTTAGTGTCCTCGAAACGCAATGAGCAGTTCTTC
TRBV7-2,many,TRBJ2-5,-,CASRTEYQETQYF,TGTGCCAGTAGAACTGAGTACCAAGAGACCCAGTACTTC
TRBV12-3/TRBV12-4,many,TRBJ2-7,-,CASRFGSYEQYF,TGTGCCAGCAGATTCGGCTCCTACGAGCAGTACTTC
TRBV4-3,few,TRBJ2-3,-,CATSPGTSTDTQYF,TGCGCCACCTCCCCGGGGACCAGCACAGATACGCAGTATTTT
TRBV28,-,TRBJ2-7,-,CASSAGGGTYEQYF,TGTGCCAGCAGTGCTGGGGGCGGGACCTACGAGCAGTACTTC
TRBV27,once,TRBJ2-7,TRBD1,CAGSLLTSGTGGNEQYF,TGTGCCGGCAGTTTATTGACATCCGGGACAGGGGGCAACGAGCAGTACTTC
TRBV5-6,-,TRBJ2-7,TRBD1,CASSSGTGGYYEQYF,TGTGCCAGCAGCTCCGGGACAGGGGGTTACTACGAGCAGTACTTC
TRBV7-2,few,TRBJ2-1,TRBD1,CASCSGTGMCEQFF,TGTGCCAGCTGCTCCGGGACAGGGATGTGTGAGCAGTTCTTC
TRBV5-1,once,TRBJ1-2,TRBD1,CASSPRTGTDYGYTF,TGCGCCAGCAGCCCGAGGACAGGAACAGACTATGGCTACACCTTC
TRBV28,-,TRBJ2-3,TRBD1,CASSLPTGLFATQYF,TGTGCCAGCAGTTTGCCGACAGGGCTTTTCGCTACGCAGTATTTT
TRBV6-6,many,TRBJ2-7,TRBD2,CASRLTSGSYEQYF,TGTGCCAGCAGGTTGACTAGCGGCTCCTACGAGCAGTACTTC
TRBV5-1,-,TRBJ2-5,-,CASSLGAPETQYF,TGCGCCAGCAGCCTGGGGGCCCCAGAGACCCAGTACTTC
TRBV7-2,few,TRBJ2-7,TRBD2,CASSLVGGTSGYEQYF,TGTGCCAGCAGCTTAGTTGGCGGGACTAGCGGTTACGAGCAGTACTTC
TRBV4-3,-,TRBJ2-7,-,CASSHRRQKVYEQYF,TGCGCCAGCAGCCATAGGAGACAGAAAGTGTACGAGCAGTACTTC
TRBV7-2,-,TRBJ2-7,-,CASSISAQSSYEQYF,TGTGCCAGCAGCATCTCTGCGCAGAGCTCCTACGAGCAGTACTTC
TRBV5-1,-,TRBJ1-2,TRBD1,CASSLVQGGEYGYTF,TGCGCCAGCAGCTTGGTTCAAGGGGGCGAGTATGGCTACACCTTC
TRBV20-1,-,TRBJ2-1,TRBD2,CSASLGTSGTQFF,TGCAGTGCTAGTCTCGGGACTAGCGGGACGCAGTTCTTC
TRBV7-2,-,TRBJ2-1,-,CVSRLLGEQFF,TGTGTCAGCAGACTATTGGGGGAGCAGTTCTTC
TRBV3-1,-,TRBJ2-5,-,CASSQDGALGETQYF,TGTGCCAGCAGCCAAGATGGGGCTTTGGGGGAGACCCAGTACTTC
TRBV7-9,few,TRBJ2-1,TRBD1,CASSPRDSPTNEQFF,TGTGCCAGCAGCCCCCGGGACAGTCCCACCAATGAGCAGTTCTTC
TRBV6-6,many,TRBJ2-5,-,CASSYSIGAETQYF,TGTGCCAGCAGTTACTCGATTGGCGCGGAGACCCAGTACTTC
TRBV9,-,TRBJ1-1,-,CASSLSGPEVNTEAFF,TGTGCCAGCAGCCTCTCCGGACCCGAGGTGAACACTGAAGCTTTCTTT
TRBV11-3,-,TRBJ2-2,TRBD2,CASSLASGSANTGELFF,TGTGCCAGCAGCTTAGCTAGCGGGAGCGCGAACACCGGGGAGCTGTTTTTT
TRBV9,few,TRBJ2-3,-,CASSVDPGWDTQYF,TGTGCCAGCAGCGTAGATCCGGGATGGGATACGCAGTATTTT
TRBV12-3/TRBV12-4,-,TRBJ1-2,-,CASSWAVSGYTF,TGTGCCAGCAGTTGGGCAGTGAGCGGCTACACCTTC
TRBV4-3,many,TRBJ1-4,-,CASSQQQGTNEKLFF,TGCGCCAGCAGCCAACAACAGGGAACTAATGAAAAACTGTTTTTT
TRBV12-3/TRBV12-4,-,TRBJ2-1,TRBD1,CASSSVGQGAYNEQFF,TGTGCCAGCAGTTCCGTGGGACAGGGAGCCTACAATGAGCAGTTCTTC
TRBV20-1,-,TRBJ2-7,-,CSARVSGGDEQYF,TGCAGTGCTAGAGTTTCCGGGGGCGACGAGCAGTACTTC
TRBV7-2,-,TRBJ1-1,-,CASSRGGTDTEAFF,TGTGCCAGCAGCCGCGGGGGAACAGACACTGAAGCTTTCTTT
TRBV20-1,few,TRBJ1-2,-,CSARDAGLQYGGYTF,TGCAGTGCTAGAGATGCGGGACTCCAATACGGGGGCTACACCTTC
TRBV12-5,once,TRBJ2-1,TRBD1,CASGLADRVEEAEQFF,TGTGCTAGTGGTTTGGCCGACAGGGTGGAGGAGGCTGAGCAGTTCTTC
TRBV3-1,-,TRBJ2-3,-,CASSQDWTGTDTQYF,TGTGCCAGCAGCCAAGATTGGACAGGCACAGATACGCAGTATTTT
TRBV9,-,TRBJ2-7,TRBD2,CASNREGSYEQYF,TGTGCCAGCAACCGGGAGGGCTCCTACGAGCAGTACTTC
TRBV28,few,TRBJ2-1,TRBD1,CASQPGQGVRWYNEQFF,TGTGCCAGCCAACCGGGACAGGGCGTGCGGTGGTACAATGAGCAGTTCTTC
TRBV7-2,once,TRBJ2-7,TRBD1,CASSGDRKAQYF,TGTGCCAGCAGCGGGGACAGGAAGGCGCAGTACTTC
TRBV7-9,-,TRBJ1-4,TRBD1,CASSLTGQFNEKLFF,TGTGCCAGCAGCCTAACGGGACAGTTTAATGAAAAACTGTTTTTT
TRBV7-2,-,TRBJ1-2,-,CASSVAGDYYSYTF,TGTGCCAGCAGCGTAGCCGGAGACTACTATAGCTACACCTTC